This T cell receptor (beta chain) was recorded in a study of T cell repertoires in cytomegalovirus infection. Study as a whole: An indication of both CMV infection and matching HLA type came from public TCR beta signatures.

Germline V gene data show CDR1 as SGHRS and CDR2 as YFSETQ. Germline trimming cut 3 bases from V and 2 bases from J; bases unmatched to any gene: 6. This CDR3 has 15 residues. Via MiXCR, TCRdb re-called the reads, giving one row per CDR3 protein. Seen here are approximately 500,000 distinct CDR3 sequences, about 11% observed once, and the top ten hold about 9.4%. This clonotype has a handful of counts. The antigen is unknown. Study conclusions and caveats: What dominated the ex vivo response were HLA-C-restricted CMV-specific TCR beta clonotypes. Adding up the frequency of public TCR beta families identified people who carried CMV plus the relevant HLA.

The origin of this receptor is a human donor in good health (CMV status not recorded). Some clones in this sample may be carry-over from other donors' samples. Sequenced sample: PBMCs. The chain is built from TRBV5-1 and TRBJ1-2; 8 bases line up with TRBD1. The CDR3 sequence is CASSSTQGGNYGYTF. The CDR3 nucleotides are TGCGCCAGCAGCTCTACACAGGGGGGAAACTATGGCTACACCTTC.